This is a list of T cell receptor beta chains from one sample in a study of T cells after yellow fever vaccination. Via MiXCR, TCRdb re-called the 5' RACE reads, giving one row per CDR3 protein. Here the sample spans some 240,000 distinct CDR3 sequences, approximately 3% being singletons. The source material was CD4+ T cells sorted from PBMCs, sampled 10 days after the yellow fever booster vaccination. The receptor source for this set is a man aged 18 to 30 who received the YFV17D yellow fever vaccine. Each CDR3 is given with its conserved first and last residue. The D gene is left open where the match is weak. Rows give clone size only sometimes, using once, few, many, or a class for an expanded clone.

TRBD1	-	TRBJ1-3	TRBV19	CATEDRVRNTIYF	TGTGCCACTGAAGACAGGGTACGAAACACCATATATTTT
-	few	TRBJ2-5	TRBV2	CASSKETVQETQYF	TGTGCCAGCTCTAAGGAGACAGTACAAGAGACCCAGTACTTC
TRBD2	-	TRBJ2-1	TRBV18	CASSPLAGGQYNEQFF	TGTGCCAGCTCTCCTTTAGCGGGGGGCCAATACAATGAGCAGTTCTTC
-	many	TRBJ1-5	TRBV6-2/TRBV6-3	CASSSGGGSNQPQHF	TGTGCCAGCAGCTCAGGTGGGGGGAGCAATCAGCCCCAGCATTTT
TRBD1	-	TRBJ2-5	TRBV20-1	CSTGGNQETQYF	TGCAGTACAGGGGGAAACCAAGAGACCCAGTACTTC
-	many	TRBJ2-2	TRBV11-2	CASIRQGLNTGELFF	TGTGCCAGCATCCGACAGGGACTGAACACCGGGGAGCTGTTTTTT
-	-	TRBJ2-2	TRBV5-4	CASSLIQNTGELFF	TGTGCCAGCAGCTTGATACAGAACACCGGGGAGCTGTTTTTT
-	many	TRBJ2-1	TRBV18	CASSPGTPSSGAYNEQFF	TGTGCCAGCTCACCAGGGACACCCTCCAGCGGGGCTTACAATGAGCAGTTCTTC
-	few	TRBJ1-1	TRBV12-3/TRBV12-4	CASSSRVFSEAFF	TGTGCCAGCAGTTCTAGGGTGTTCTCTGAAGCTTTCTTT
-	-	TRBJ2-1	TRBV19	CASSISSYEQFF	TGTGCCAGTAGTATTAGTAGTTATGAGCAGTTCTTC
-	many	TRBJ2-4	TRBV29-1	CSVMGVLKNIQYF	TGCAGCGTCATGGGAGTTCTCAAAAACATTCAGTACTTC
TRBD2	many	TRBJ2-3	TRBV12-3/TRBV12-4	CASTNLAGVTDTQYF	TGTGCCAGCACCAATCTAGCGGGGGTCACAGATACGCAGTATTTT
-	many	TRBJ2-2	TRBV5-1	CASSLDRANTGELFF	TGCGCCAGCAGCTTGGACAGGGCGAACACCGGGGAGCTGTTTTTT
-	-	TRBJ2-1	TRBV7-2	CASSLDRVLTANEQFF	TGTGCCAGCAGCTTAGACAGGGTCCTAACTGCCAATGAGCAGTTCTTC
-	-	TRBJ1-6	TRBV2	CASRVSYNSPLHF	TGTGCCAGCCGCGTCTCCTATAATTCACCCCTCCACTTT
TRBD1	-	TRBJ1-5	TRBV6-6	CASSPTGVQPQHF	TGTGCCAGCAGTCCAACAGGGGTTCAGCCCCAGCATTTT
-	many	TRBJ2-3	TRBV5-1	CASSLEGGTDTQYF	TGCGCCAGCAGCTTGGAGGGTGGCACAGATACGCAGTATTTT
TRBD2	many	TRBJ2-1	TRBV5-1	CASQLLTSGGYNEQFF	TGCGCCAGCCAGTTACTTACTAGCGGGGGATACAATGAGCAGTTCTTC
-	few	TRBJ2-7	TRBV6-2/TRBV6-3	CASSTLGPPYEQYF	TGTGCCAGCAGCACTTTAGGTCCGCCCTACGAGCAGTACTTC
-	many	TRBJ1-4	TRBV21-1	CASSKWQEKLFF	TGTGCCAGCAGCAAATGGCAAGAAAAACTGTTTTTT
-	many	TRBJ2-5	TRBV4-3	CASSQDLRAGRTQYF	TGCGCCAGCAGCCAAGATCTGCGGGCCGGGAGGACCCAGTACTTC
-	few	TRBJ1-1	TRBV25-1	CASSDTFGADTEAFF	TGTGCCAGCAGTGATACTTTCGGGGCAGACACTGAAGCTTTCTTT
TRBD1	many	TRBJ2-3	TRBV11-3	CASSLGGTGGMDTQYF	TGTGCCAGCAGCTTAGGTGGGACAGGGGGCATGGATACGCAGTATTTT
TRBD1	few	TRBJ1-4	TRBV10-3	CATGQGAGTNEKLFF	TGTGCCACGGGACAGGGGGCCGGAACTAATGAAAAACTGTTTTTT
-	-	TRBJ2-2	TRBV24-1	CATSSENTGELFF	TGTGCCACCAGTTCAGAGAACACCGGGGAGCTGTTTTTT
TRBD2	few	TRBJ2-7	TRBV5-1	CASSLEAGGYEQYF	TGCGCCAGCAGCTTGGAAGCGGGGGGCTACGAGCAGTACTTC
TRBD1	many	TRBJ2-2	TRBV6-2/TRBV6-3	CASSWQGVYTGELFF	TGTGCCAGCAGTTGGCAGGGGGTATACACCGGGGAGCTGTTTTTT
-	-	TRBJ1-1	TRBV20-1	CSATPGGTVPEAFF	TGCAGTGCTACACCAGGAGGGACGGTCCCTGAAGCTTTCTTT
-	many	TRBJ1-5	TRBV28	CASSFLSNQPQHF	TGTGCCAGCAGTTTCTTAAGCAATCAGCCCCAGCATTTT
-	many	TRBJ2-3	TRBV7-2	CASSYKGFADTQYF	TGTGCCAGCAGCTACAAGGGTTTTGCAGATACGCAGTATTTT
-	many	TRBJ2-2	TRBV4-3	CASSQGPLTGELFF	TGCGCCAGCAGCCAAGGACCCCTTACCGGGGAGCTGTTTTTT
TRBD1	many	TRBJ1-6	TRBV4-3	CASSYGQGTNSPLHF	TGCGCCAGCAGCTACGGACAGGGAACTAATTCACCCCTCCACTTT
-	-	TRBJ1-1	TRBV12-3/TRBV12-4	CASSPVAAWNTEAFF	TGTGCCAGCAGTCCCGTCGCGGCCTGGAACACTGAAGCTTTCTTT
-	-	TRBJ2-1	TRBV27	CASSLGERSKQFF	TGTGCCAGCAGTTTAGGGGAGAGATCGAAGCAGTTCTTC
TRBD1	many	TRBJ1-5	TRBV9	CASSPRRGSGQPQHF	TGTGCCAGCAGCCCTCGCAGGGGGAGTGGTCAGCCCCAGCATTTT
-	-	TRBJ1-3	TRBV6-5	CASSATPGNTIYF	TGTGCCAGCAGTGCCACTCCTGGAAACACCATATATTTT
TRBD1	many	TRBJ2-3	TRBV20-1	CSARRPGQGADTQYF	TGCAGTGCTAGAAGACCGGGACAGGGAGCAGATACGCAGTATTTT
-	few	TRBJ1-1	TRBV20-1	CSARPLGSPNTEAFF	TGCAGTGCTAGGCCCTTGGGGTCCCCGAACACTGAAGCTTTCTTT
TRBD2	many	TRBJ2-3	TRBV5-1	CASSLATSGGTDTQYF	TGCGCCAGCAGCTTGGCTACTAGCGGGGGAACAGATACGCAGTATTTT
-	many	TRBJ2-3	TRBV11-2	CASSLDPFPDTQYF	TGTGCCAGCAGCTTAGATCCGTTCCCAGATACGCAGTATTTT
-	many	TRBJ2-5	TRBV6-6	CASSFKTRLGNRETQYF	TGTGCCAGCAGTTTCAAGACTCGCTTGGGTAATCGGGAGACCCAGTACTTC
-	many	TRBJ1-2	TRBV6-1	CASRDYGYTF	TGTGCCAGCAGGGATTATGGCTACACCTTC
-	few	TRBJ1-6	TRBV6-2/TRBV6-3	CASRSGLSPLHF	TGTGCCAGCAGAAGTGGGTTATCACCCCTCCACTTT
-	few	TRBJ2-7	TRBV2	CASSEARVKQYF	TGTGCCAGCAGTGAAGCGCGGGTCAAGCAGTACTTC
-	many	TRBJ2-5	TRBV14	CASSQGWETQYF	TGTGCCAGCAGCCAAGGTTGGGAGACCCAGTACTTC
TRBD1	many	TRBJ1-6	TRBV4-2	CASSTRDRGRDGPLHF	TGTGCCAGCAGCACTAGGGACAGGGGGCGCGACGGACCCCTCCACTTT
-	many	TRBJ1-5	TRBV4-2	CASSQDWRGNQPQHF	TGTGCCAGCAGCCAAGATTGGAGGGGCAATCAGCCCCAGCATTTT
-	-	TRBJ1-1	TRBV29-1	CSVARLLNTEAFF	TGCAGCGTTGCTAGACTCCTGAACACTGAAGCTTTCTTT
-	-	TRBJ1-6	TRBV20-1	CSARSEGWGSPLHF	TGCAGTGCTAGGTCTGAGGGCTGGGGATCACCCCTCCACTTT
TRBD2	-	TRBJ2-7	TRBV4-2	CASSQGTSGAYEQYF	TGTGCCAGCAGCCAAGGGACTAGCGGAGCCTACGAGCAGTACTTC